This TCR beta chain was recovered during a study of shared clonotypes between healthy human individuals. Remarks on this clone: The antigen remains undetermined.

Study outcomes and limitations: Around 5% was the fraction of naive CD4 clonotypes found shared across a handful of donors.

The data were produced by immunoSEQ multiplex PCR, yet TCRdb's version contains in-frame clones alone and is incomplete. The sample has roughly 1.4 million clones; 98% to 99% are singletons. In germline, CDR1 is MGHDK, CDR2 SYGVNS. The CDR3 is made up of 14 amino acids. V lost 7 bases and J lost 0, with 10 bases in between. J is TRBJ2-1 and V is TRBV25-1; tentatively, D is TRBD2 (6 bases). The specimen sequenced was naive CD4+ T cells sorted from blood. Indicated subset: CD45RA+ positively selected. This TCR was sampled from a young man in good health. This CDR3 reads CASKPGGSYNEQFF. Written as DNA, the CDR3 is TGTGCCAGCAAGCCCGGGGGCTCCTACAATGAGCAGTTCTTC.